Listed below are T cell receptor beta chains from one sample, sequenced in a study of PD-1 blockade in classical Hodgkin lymphoma. Only in-frame clones appear in the TCRdb table, and some are missing; sequencing was by immunoSEQ multiplex PCR. The table lists approximately 20,000 clones, 94% of them singletons. The specimen was peripheral blood mononuclear cells (PBMCs). The source of these receptors is a human donor with classical Hodgkin lymphoma. Each CDR3 is given without its conserved first and last residue. D genes are given only for firm matches. Clone sizes are given selectively: once, few, many, or a class where the clone is expanded.

cdr3_aa	clone_size	d_call	j_call	v_call
AWTSGEGVENQPQH	.	.	TRBJ1-5	TRBV30
ASSSQGASYNEQF	.	TRBD1	TRBJ2-1	TRBV11-3
ASSYLPDRGNYGYT	.	TRBD1	TRBJ1-2	TRBV2
ASSLGQGGTSTDTQY	.	TRBD1	TRBJ2-3	TRBV7-2
ASRISGNSPLH	.	.	TRBJ1-6	TRBV6-1
ASSGGGNYEQY	.	TRBD2	TRBJ2-7	TRBV25-1
ASSWGTGYRTEAF	once	TRBD1	TRBJ1-1	TRBV5-8
ASSPRGSGQETQY	.	TRBD2	TRBJ2-5	TRBV18
ASSGWRGYT	.	.	TRBJ1-2	TRBV28
ASSQDRVKETQY	.	TRBD1	TRBJ2-5	TRBV14
ASSLVTSGGSSYNEQF	.	TRBD2	TRBJ2-1	TRBV11-3
ASSPLAGPPTDTQY	.	TRBD2	TRBJ2-3	TRBV5-1
SVEAIAATPLSSNQPQH	.	.	TRBJ1-5	TRBV29-1
ASSVSAGQPLNYGYT	.	.	TRBJ1-2	TRBV9
ASSVGASGGETQY	.	TRBD2	TRBJ2-5	TRBV9
ASSQASSLQATGELF	.	.	TRBJ2-2	TRBV4-3
ASTPGSGGSDEQF	.	TRBD2	TRBJ2-1	TRBV6-1
ASSQGTGARRGF	.	TRBD1	TRBJ1-1	TRBV4-1